The sequence of this TCR beta chain was determined in a study of T cell changes during pregnancy in multiple sclerosis. This CDR3 comprises 14 residues. Germline CDR1 SNHLY, CDR2 FYNNEI. V lost 6 bases and J lost 7, with 18 bases in between. Method: immunoSEQ multiplex PCR; TCRdb's copy keeps in-frame clones and lacks some. The sample lists about 40,000 clones, 94% occurring once. The V and J genes are TRBV2 and TRBJ1-2; D is unresolved. Here the sequenced sample was CD4+ T cells from peripheral blood mononuclear cells, taken after pregnancy. The clonotype comes from a female donor with multiple sclerosis, enrolled in a pregnancy study. CDR3 protein: CASSPGAGLVGYTF. Here the CDR3 DNA reads TGTGCCAGCAGCCCAGGAGCGGGCTTGGTTGGCTACACCTTC.